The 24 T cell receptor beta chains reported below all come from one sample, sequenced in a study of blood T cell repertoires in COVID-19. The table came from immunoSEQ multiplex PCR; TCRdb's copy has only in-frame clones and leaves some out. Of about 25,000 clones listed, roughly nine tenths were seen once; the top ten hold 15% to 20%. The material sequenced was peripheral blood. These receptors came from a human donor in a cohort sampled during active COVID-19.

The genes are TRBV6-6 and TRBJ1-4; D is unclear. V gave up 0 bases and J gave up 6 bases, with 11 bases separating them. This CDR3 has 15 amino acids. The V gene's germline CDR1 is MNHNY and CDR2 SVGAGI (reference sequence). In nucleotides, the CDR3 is TGTGCCAGCAGTTACTCGAAAGGAGGCGATGAAAAACTGTTTTTT. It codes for CASSYSKGGDEKLFF.

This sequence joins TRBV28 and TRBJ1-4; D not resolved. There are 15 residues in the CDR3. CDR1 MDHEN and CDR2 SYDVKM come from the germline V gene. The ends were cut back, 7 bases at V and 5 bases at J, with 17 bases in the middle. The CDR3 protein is CASTLSLAGNEKLFF. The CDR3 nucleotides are TGTGCCAGCACCCTATCGTTGGCGGGGAATGAAAAACTGTTTTTT. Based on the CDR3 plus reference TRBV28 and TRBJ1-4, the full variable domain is DVKVTQSSRYLVKRTGEKVFLECVQDMDHENMFWYRQDPGLGLRLIYFSYDVKMKEKGDIPEGYSVSREKKERFSLILESASTNQTSMYLCASTLSLAGNEKLFFGSGTQLSVL.

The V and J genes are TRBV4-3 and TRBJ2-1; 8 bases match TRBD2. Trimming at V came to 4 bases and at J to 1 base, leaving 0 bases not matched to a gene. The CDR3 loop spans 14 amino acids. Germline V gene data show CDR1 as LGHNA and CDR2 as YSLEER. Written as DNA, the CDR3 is TGCGCCAGCAGCCTAGCGGGATCCTACAATGAGCAGTTCTTC. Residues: CASSLAGSYNEQFF.

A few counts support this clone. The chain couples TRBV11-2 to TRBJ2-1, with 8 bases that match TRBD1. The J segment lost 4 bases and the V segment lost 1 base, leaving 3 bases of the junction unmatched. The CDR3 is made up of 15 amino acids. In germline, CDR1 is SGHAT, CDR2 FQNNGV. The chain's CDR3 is CASSLGTGGYNEQFF. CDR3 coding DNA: TGTGCCAGCAGCTTAGGTACAGGGGGGTACAATGAGCAGTTCTTC.

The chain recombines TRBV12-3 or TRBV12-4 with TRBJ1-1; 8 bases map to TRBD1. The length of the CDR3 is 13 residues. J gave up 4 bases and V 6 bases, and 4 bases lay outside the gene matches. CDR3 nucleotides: TGTGCCAGCAGACTCCAGGGGGCCACTGAAGCTTTCTTT. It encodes CASRLQGATEAFF.

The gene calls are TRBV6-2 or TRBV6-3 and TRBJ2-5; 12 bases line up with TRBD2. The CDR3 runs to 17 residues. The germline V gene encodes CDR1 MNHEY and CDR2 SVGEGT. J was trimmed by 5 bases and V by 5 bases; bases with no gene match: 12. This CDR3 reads CASSPQLAGGPWETQYF. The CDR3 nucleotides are TGTGCCAGCAGTCCCCAACTAGCGGGGGGCCCTTGGGAGACCCAGTACTTC.

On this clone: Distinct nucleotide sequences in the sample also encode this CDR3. The CDR3 coding sequence is TGTGCCAGCAGCCAAGGAGGACAGGGGAATTCACCCCTCCACTTT. It yields the protein CASSQGGQGNSPLHF. The gene calls are TRBV3-1 (or the pseudogene TRBV3-2) and TRBJ1-6; 9 nucleotides line up with TRBD1. V lost 1 base, J lost 7 bases, and 2 bases stayed unmatched. Germline assignment: CDR1 LGHDT and CDR2 YNNKEL (reference sequence). This CDR3 contains 15 residues.

CDR3 amino acids: CASSITDRTYEQYF. DNA for the CDR3: TGTGCCAGCAGCATAACCGACAGGACCTACGAGCAGTACTTC. The chain is built from TRBV9 and TRBJ2-7, with D possibly matching TRBD1 (6 bases). V was cut by 4 bases and J by 2 bases, with 13 bases left in between. The CDR3 consists of 14 residues. Looked up from germline, CDR1 is SGDLS and CDR2 is YYNGEE.

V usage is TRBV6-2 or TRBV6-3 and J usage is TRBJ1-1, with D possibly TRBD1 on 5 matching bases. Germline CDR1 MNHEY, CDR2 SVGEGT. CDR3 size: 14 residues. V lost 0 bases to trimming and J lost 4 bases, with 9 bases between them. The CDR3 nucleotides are TGTGCCAGCAGTTACTCATCCGGGGGCACTGAAGCTTTCTTT. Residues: CASSYSSGGTEAFF.

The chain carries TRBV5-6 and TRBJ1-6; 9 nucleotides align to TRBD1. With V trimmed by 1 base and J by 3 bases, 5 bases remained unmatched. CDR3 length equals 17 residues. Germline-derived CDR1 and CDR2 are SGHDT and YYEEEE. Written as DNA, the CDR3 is TGTGCCAGCAGCTTGATGGACAGGGGCCACTATAATTCACCCCTCCACTTT. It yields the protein CASSLMDRGHYNSPLHF.

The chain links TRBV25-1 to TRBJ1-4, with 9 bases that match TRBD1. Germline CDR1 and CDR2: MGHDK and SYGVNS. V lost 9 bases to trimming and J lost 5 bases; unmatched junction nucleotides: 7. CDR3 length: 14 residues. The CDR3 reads CARGRDRENEKLFF. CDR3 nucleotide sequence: TGTGCCAGGGGGCGGGACAGGGAGAATGAAAAACTGTTTTTT.

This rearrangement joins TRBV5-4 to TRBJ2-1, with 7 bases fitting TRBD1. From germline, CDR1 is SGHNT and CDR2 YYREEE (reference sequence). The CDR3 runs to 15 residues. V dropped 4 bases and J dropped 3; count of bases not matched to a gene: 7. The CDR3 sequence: CASSGRQGNYNEQFF. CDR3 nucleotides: TGTGCCAGCAGCGGAAGACAGGGAAACTACAATGAGCAGTTCTTC.

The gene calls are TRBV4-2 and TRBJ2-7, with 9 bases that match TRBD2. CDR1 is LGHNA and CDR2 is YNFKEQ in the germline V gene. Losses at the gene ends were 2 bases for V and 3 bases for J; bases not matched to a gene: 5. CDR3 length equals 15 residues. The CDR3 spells CASSQSGGSHYEQYF. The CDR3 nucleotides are TGTGCCAGCAGCCAAAGCGGGGGGTCCCACTACGAGCAGTACTTC.

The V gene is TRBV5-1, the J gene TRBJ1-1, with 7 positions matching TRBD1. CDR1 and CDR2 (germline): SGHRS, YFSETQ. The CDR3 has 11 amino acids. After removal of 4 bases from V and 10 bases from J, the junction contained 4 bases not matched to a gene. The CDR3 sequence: CASSQRGRAFF. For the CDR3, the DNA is TGCGCCAGCAGCCAGAGGGGGCGAGCTTTCTTT.

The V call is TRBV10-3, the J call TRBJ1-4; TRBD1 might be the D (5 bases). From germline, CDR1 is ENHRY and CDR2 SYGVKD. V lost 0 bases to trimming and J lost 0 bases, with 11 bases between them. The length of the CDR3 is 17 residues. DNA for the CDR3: TGTGCCATCAGTGAGTCGGGCGGGGGTTCAACTAATGAAAAACTGTTTTTT. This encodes CAISESGGGSTNEKLFF.

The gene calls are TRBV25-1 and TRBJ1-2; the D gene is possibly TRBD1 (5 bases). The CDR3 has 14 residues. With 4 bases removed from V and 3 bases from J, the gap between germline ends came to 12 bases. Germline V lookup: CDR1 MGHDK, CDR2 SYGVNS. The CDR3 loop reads CASSADAGYYGYTF. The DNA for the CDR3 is TGTGCCAGCAGTGCAGATGCAGGGTACTATGGCTACACCTTC.

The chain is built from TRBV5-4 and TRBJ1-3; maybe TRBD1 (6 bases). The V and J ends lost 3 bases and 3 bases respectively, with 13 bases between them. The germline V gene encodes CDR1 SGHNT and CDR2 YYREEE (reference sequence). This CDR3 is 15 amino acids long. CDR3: CASSSTGEGGNTIYF. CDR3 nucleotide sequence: TGTGCCAGCAGCTCGACAGGAGAGGGTGGAAACACCATATATTTT.

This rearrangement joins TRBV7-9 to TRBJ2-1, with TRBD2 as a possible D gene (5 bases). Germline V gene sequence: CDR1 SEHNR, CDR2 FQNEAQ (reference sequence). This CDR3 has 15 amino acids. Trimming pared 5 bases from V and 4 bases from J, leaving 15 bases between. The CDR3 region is CASSISVPGYNEQFF. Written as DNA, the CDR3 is TGTGCCAGCAGCATTTCGGTCCCGGGGTACAATGAGCAGTTCTTC.

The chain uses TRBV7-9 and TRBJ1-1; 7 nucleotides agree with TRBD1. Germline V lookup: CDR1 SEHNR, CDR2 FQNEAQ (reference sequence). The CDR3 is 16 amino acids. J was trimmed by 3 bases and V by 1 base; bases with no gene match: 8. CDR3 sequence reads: CASSLGGTDKDTEAFF. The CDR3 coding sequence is TGTGCCAGCAGCTTAGGAGGGACAGACAAGGACACTGAAGCTTTCTTT.

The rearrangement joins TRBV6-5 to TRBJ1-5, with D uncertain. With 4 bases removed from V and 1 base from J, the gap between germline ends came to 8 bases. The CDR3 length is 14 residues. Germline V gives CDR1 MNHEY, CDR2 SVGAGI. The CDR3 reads CASSLTASNQPQHF. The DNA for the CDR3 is TGTGCCAGCAGTTTAACAGCCAGCAATCAGCCCCAGCATTTT.

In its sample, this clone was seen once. The CDR3 region is CASSSMREKLFF. In nucleotides, the CDR3 is TGTGCCAGTAGTTCTATGAGGGAAAAACTGTTTTTT. The chain carries TRBV19 and TRBJ1-4; the D is unclear. CDR1 and CDR2 (germline): LNHDA, SQIVND (reference sequence). Trimming removed 5 bases at V and 8 bases at J, with 9 bases between. There are 12 residues in the CDR3.

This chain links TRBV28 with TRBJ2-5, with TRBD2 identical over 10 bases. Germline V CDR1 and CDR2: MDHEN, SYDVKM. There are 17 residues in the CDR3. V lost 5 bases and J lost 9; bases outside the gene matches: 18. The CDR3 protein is CASSIYGLAEGPWAQYF. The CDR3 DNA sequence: TGTGCCAGCAGTATCTACGGACTAGCGGAAGGCCCCTGGGCCCAGTACTTC.

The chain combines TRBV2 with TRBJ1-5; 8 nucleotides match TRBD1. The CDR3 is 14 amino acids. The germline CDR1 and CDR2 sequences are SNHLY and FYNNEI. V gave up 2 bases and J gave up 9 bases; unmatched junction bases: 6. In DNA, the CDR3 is TGTGCCAGCAGTGAATCAGGGGGCGGTCTGCCCCAGCATTTT. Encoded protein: CASSESGGGLPQHF.

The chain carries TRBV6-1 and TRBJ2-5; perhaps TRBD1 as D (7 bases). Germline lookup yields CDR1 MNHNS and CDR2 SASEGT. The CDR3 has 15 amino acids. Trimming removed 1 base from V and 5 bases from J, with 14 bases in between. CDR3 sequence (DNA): TGTGCCAGCAGTGAAGAGGGCAGGGGGAGGGAGACCCAGTACTTC. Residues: CASSEEGRGRETQYF.